One and the same sample provided the 19 T cell receptor beta chains below, sequenced in a study of radiotherapy plus CTLA-4 blockade in lung cancer. Produced via immunoSEQ multiplex PCR; TCRdb's table is partial and in-frame only. This sample carries 40,000 or so clones, 80% to 90% of them seen once, and the ten largest clones take 20% to 25%. The sequencing used peripheral blood, collected from a patient treated with radiotherapy plus ipilimumab. The receptors were sampled from a human donor with non-small cell lung cancer whose response to radiotherapy plus ipilimumab could not be evaluated.

The chain joins TRBV4-1 to TRBJ1-2, with 11 bases lining up with TRBD1. V dropped 1 base and J dropped 8; count of bases not matched to a gene: 9. This CDR3 contains 16 residues. The V gene's germline CDR1 is MGHRA and CDR2 YSYEKL. The CDR3 region has the DNA TGCGCCAGCAGCCAAGGGGCCGGACAGGGGGCTTGGGGCTACACCTTC. Translation gives CASSQGAGQGAWGYTF.

The J gene is TRBJ1-2, the V gene TRBV7-6, with D hard to call. Germline V CDR1 and CDR2: SGHVS, FNYEAQ. Trimming cost V 2 bases and J 8 bases, with 12 bases left between them. This CDR3 contains 13 residues. The CDR3 region has the DNA TGTGCCAGCAGCTTAATGAGGGCGGGGGGCTACACCTTC. Amino acids: CASSLMRAGGYTF.

In its sample, this clone was seen a few times. V is TRBV5-4 and J is TRBJ2-1; TRBD2 aligns across 9 bases. This CDR3 is 13 amino acids long. Germline CDR1 and CDR2: SGHNT and YYREEE (reference sequence). Trimming removed 10 bases from V and 7 bases from J; junction bases left unmatched: 9. CDR3 in DNA: TGTGCCGCTAAAGCGGGAGGATCAAATGAGCAGTTCTTC. Translation gives CAAKAGGSNEQFF.

The chain is built from TRBV29-1 and TRBJ2-3, with a weak D call TRBD2 (5 bases). Germline values: CDR1 SQVTM, CDR2 ANQGSEA. Trimming cost V 7 bases and J 2 bases, with 7 bases left between them. This CDR3 contains 11 residues. The CDR3 coding sequence is TGCAGCGGCCGGGACACAGATACGCAGTATTTT. Encoded protein: CSGRDTDTQYF.

The rearrangement links TRBV5-4 to TRBJ2-1; the match to TRBD2 covers 15 bases. V lost 5 bases to trimming and J lost 7 bases; unmatched junction nucleotides: 4. This CDR3 has 15 residues. Germline values: CDR1 SGHNT, CDR2 YYREEE (reference sequence). The chain's CDR3 is CASRHGTSGRNEQFF. CDR3 sequence (DNA): TGTGCCAGCAGGCACGGGACTAGCGGGAGGAATGAGCAGTTCTTC.

The chain combines TRBV19 with TRBJ2-1; 9 positions match TRBD2. Germline CDR1 reads LNHDA; CDR2 reads SQIVND (reference sequence). The trim removed 1 base at V and 7 bases at J, leaving 5 bases unmatched. The CDR3 has 15 amino acids. This CDR3 is CASSIVSGGPNEQFF. In DNA, the CDR3 is TGTGCCAGTAGTATAGTGAGCGGGGGGCCGAATGAGCAGTTCTTC.

V and J are TRBV11-2 and TRBJ2-2, with D maybe TRBD1 (6 bases). The CDR3 contains 15 residues. Germline loops: CDR1 SGHAT, CDR2 FQNNGV. V lost 3 bases and J lost 7, with 15 bases in between. The CDR3 coding sequence is TGTGCCAGCAGCTTTTTTTTGGGGGCTGGCGGGGAGCTGTTTTTT. This codes for CASSFFLGAGGELFF.

As for this clone: Other nucleotide sequences in the sample specify the same CDR3. V and J are TRBV5-1 and TRBJ2-5; 9 bases map to TRBD1. The CDR3 spans 15 residues. Looked up from germline, CDR1 is SGHRS and CDR2 is YFSETQ. The CDR3 DNA is TGCGCTAGCGCACGCGTCACAGGGGGCAGGGAGACCCAGTACTTC. This encodes CASARVTGGRETQYF.

This sequence joins TRBV2 and TRBJ1-1, with TRBD1 as a possible D gene (5 bases). Trimming took 6 bases from V and 9 from J, leaving 14 bases between them. The CDR3 contains 12 residues. CDR1 and CDR2 (germline): SNHLY, FYNNEI. The CDR3 bases are TGTGCCAGCAGGGGGACGGGGGACCAAGCTTTCTTT. It translates to CASRGTGDQAFF.

CDR3 DNA sequence: TGTGCCAGCACCGGTGAGGTGGGGCCCCAGCATTTT. The encoded protein is CASTGEVGPQHF. V and J are TRBV2 and TRBJ1-5, with D unclear. V dropped 7 bases and J dropped 9 bases, with 13 bases sitting between them. Germline CDR1 SNHLY, CDR2 FYNNEI. The length of the CDR3 is 12 residues.

The V gene is TRBV27, the J gene TRBJ2-3; the match to TRBD2 covers 7 bases. Looked up from germline, CDR1 is MNHEY and CDR2 is SMNVEV (reference sequence). V gave up 8 bases and J gave up 2 bases; unmatched junction bases: 7. The CDR3 is made up of 14 amino acids. In DNA, the CDR3 is TGTGCCAGCCGCAGCGGGGATTACACAGATACGCAGTATTTT. Protein: CASRSGDYTDTQYF.

The gene calls are TRBV6-5 and TRBJ2-1; D perhaps matches TRBD2 (5 bases). The CDR3 loop spans 15 amino acids. V lost 8 bases to trimming and J lost 0 bases, with 14 bases between them. The germline V gene encodes CDR1 MNHEY and CDR2 SVGAGI. The CDR3 sequence is CASRPAGRSYNEQFF. CDR3 nucleotides: TGTGCCAGCCGACCGGCGGGTCGCTCCTACAATGAGCAGTTCTTC.

V gene TRBV5-1 combines with J gene TRBJ2-3, with 9 bases identical to TRBD1. The CDR3 sequence is 16 residues long. Germline CDR1 and CDR2: SGHRS and YFSETQ. Trimming took 3 bases from V and 0 from J; bases not matched to a gene: 5. The chain's CDR3 is CASSWTGAASTDTQYF. The CDR3, as DNA: TGCGCCAGCAGCTGGACAGGGGCCGCCAGCACAGATACGCAGTATTTT.

The chain has TRBV7-9 and TRBJ1-1; 10 nucleotides match TRBD1. The junction had 3 bases not matched to a gene; V was cut back by 5 bases and J by 0 bases. Germline V gives CDR1 SEHNR, CDR2 FQNEAQ (reference sequence). This CDR3 is built from 15 residues. CDR3 protein: CASSLGTGVNTEAFF. Here the CDR3 DNA reads TGTGCCAGCAGCCTTGGGACAGGGGTGAACACTGAAGCTTTCTTT.

The chain combines TRBV9 with TRBJ2-3, with a possible D match to TRBD2 (6 bases). CDR1 and CDR2 from the germline V gene are SGDLS and YYNGEE. Trimming stripped 7 bases from V and 8 bases from J, with 20 bases between. CDR3 length: 14 amino acids. CDR3 residues: CASAPSGGVSTQYF. CDR3 sequence (DNA): TGTGCCAGCGCGCCAAGTGGAGGGGTTTCTACGCAGTATTTT.

The chain recombines TRBV5-1 with TRBJ2-7, with D maybe TRBD2 (6 bases). V was clipped by 5 bases and J by 6 bases, with 15 bases between them. This CDR3 spans 13 amino acids. From germline, CDR1 is SGHRS and CDR2 YFSETQ. The CDR3: CASRGLPSLEQYF. Written as DNA, the CDR3 is TGCGCCAGCAGGGGACTTCCGTCCCTCGAGCAGTACTTC.

This chain links TRBV12-1 with TRBJ2-7; TRBD2 is taken as the D call from the table, unchecked against the DNA. TRBV12-1 has pseudogene status. CDR3 size: 16 residues. The CDR3 DNA is TGTGCCAGCAGCAGACGGGCGGGGGGCCCCCCTCACGAGCAGTACTTC. Translated: CASSRRAGGPPHEQYF.

The chain has TRBV28 and TRBJ1-5, with D maybe TRBD1 (6 bases). V was pared by 8 bases and J by 4 bases, with 21 bases between. The CDR3 spans 16 residues. Germline assignment: CDR1 MDHEN and CDR2 SYDVKM. The CDR3 protein is CASEPWGRGTNQPQHF. DNA for the CDR3: TGTGCCAGCGAGCCTTGGGGCAGGGGAACTAATCAGCCCCAGCATTTT.

This clone occurred a few times. The chain employs TRBV28 and TRBJ2-3, with 12 bases matching TRBD1. V was pared by 9 bases and J by 0 bases, with 10 bases of the junction left unmatched. The V gene's germline CDR1 is MDHEN and CDR2 SYDVKM. The CDR3 extends over 17 amino acids. CDR3 loop: CASVWGQGAFSTDTQYF. CDR3 DNA sequence: TGTGCCAGTGTATGGGGACAGGGGGCTTTTAGCACAGATACGCAGTATTTT.